This section outlines one T cell receptor beta chain sequence together with its context. Antigen unknown. The sample belongs to a study of OX40 agonist ivuxolimab in advanced cancers. This CDR3 is 14 amino acids long. Germline assignment: CDR1 SGHAT and CDR2 FQDESV (reference sequence). The germline V and J ends were trimmed by 6 bases and 1 base, with 12 bases remaining between them. TCRdb's table, derived via immunoSEQ multiplex PCR, lists solely in-frame clones and lacks some. There are more than 65,000 clones in the sample; around 89% occur only once, and just over 0.55% lies in the top ten. Points from the study as a whole: CD8+ T cells (on average) carried more expanded clones than CD4+ T cells. There was clonal expansion of CD4+ and CD8+ blood T cells by week 6 at 0.1 to 3.0 mg/kg.

The chain has TRBV11-1 and TRBJ1-1, with D possibly TRBD1 on 6 matching bases. Sequenced here: CD4+ or CD8+ T cells sorted from blood, sampled in a trial of the OX40 agonist ivuxolimab. The TCR originated in an adult with an advanced solid tumor such as melanoma, head and neck, liver or kidney cancer. The CDR3 region is CASRLDRSNTEAFF. The DNA for the CDR3 is TGTGCCAGCAGATTGGACAGATCGAACACTGAAGCTTTCTTT.